Listed here are 4 T cell receptor beta chains from one sample, sequenced in a study of OX40 agonist ivuxolimab in advanced cancers. Generated by immunoSEQ multiplex PCR, the TCRdb table keeps only in-frame clones and is missing some. Seen here are roughly 41,000 clones, 89% observed once, and the top ten hold over 9.5%. Sequenced here: CD4+ or CD8+ T cells sorted from blood, sampled in a trial of the OX40 agonist ivuxolimab. These receptors were taken from an adult with an advanced solid tumor such as melanoma, head and neck, liver or kidney cancer.

The genes are TRBV6-5 and TRBJ2-2; 8 bases map to TRBD2. Trimming cost V 8 bases and J 0 bases; bases outside gene matches: 2. Looked up from germline, CDR1 is MNHEY and CDR2 is SVGAGI. This CDR3 is built from 14 residues. CDR3 nucleotides: TGTGCCAGCTCGGGAGGGGCGAACACCGGGGAGCTGTTTTTT. Translating it yields CASSGGANTGELFF.

The rearrangement links TRBV27 to TRBJ2-5; D not resolved. CDR3 size: 13 residues. V was clipped by 5 bases and J by 5 bases, with 12 bases between them. Germline V gene lookup returns CDR1 MNHEY and CDR2 SMNVEV (reference sequence). The CDR3 loop reads CASSQEFRETQYF. The CDR3 coding sequence is TGTGCCAGCAGTCAGGAGTTCAGGGAGACCCAGTACTTC.

This clone was detected once. The genes are TRBV9 and TRBJ2-3; D call uncertain. V was shortened by 0 bases and J by 2 bases, with 10 bases between the two germline ends. The CDR3 is 15 amino acids. Looked up from germline, CDR1 is SGDLS and CDR2 is YYNGEE. DNA of the CDR3: TGTGCCAGCAGCGTAGATGGCGGAAACACAGATACGCAGTATTTT. This gives the protein CASSVDGGNTDTQYF. Full variable domain (rest looked up from reference TRBV9 and TRBJ2-3): DSGVTQTPKHLITATGQRVTLRCSPRSGDLSVYWYQQSLDQGLQFLIQYYNGEERAKGNILERFSAQQFPDLHSELNLSSLELGDSALYFCASSVDGGNTDTQYFGPGTRLTVL.

CDR3 residues: CASSLEIQGQPQHF. DNA for the CDR3: TGTGCCAGCAGCTTAGAAATACAAGGTCAGCCCCAGCATTTT. V usage is TRBV7-8 and J usage is TRBJ1-5, with D hard to call. Trimming stripped 1 base from V and 6 bases from J, with 10 bases between. The CDR3 has 14 amino acids. The V gene's germline CDR1 is SGHVS and CDR2 FQNEAQ. Drawing the rest from reference TRBV7-8 and TRBJ1-5, the complete variable domain is GAGVSQSPRYKVAKRGQDVALRCDPISGHVSLFWYQQALGQGPEFLTYFQNEAQLDKSGLPSDRFFAERPEGSVSTLKIQRTQQEDSAVYLCASSLEIQGQPQHFGDGTRLSIL.